The entry that follows covers one TCR beta chain sequence. Original processing methods: The assay estimated nucleated cells by amplifying reference gene primers. Clones were read by immunoSEQ multiplex PCR, and TCRdb kept only the in-frame ones, dropping some. The V and J calls and clone size were taken over from that table, and D and trimming were inferred from the DNA. This sample yields a few hundred thousand clones, of which 88% are seen a single time; around 2.5% belongs to the top ten. This sample is part of a study of blood T cell repertoires in COVID-19. Across the study: Sites in the United States, Italy and Spain provided acute and convalescent COVID-19 samples.

CDR3 length: 14 residues. With 6 bases clipped from V and 5 bases from J, the junction kept 3 bases outside the gene matches. The germline V gene encodes CDR1 WSHSY and CDR2 SAAADI. The sample comprised PBMCs or T cells enriched from blood (not recorded which). The V and J genes are TRBV10-2 and TRBJ2-7; 14 bases align to TRBD2. This clonotype originated in a woman aged 35 to 49 with acute COVID-19. The CDR3 loop is CASRGTSGSHEQYV. The CDR3 DNA reads TGCGCCAGCAGGGGGACTAGCGGGAGTCACGAGCAGTACGTC.